The rows below give T cell receptor beta chains drawn from one sample of a study of blood T cell repertoires in COVID-19. The method was immunoSEQ multiplex PCR; TCRdb's version includes in-frame clones alone and lacks a portion of them. The sample includes around 260,000 clones, about 89% of them seen just once. Sample: peripheral blood. Receptors originate from a woman aged 40 to 50 who had recovered from COVID-19. The CDR3 runs from the conserved cysteine through the conserved F or W. A D gene is named only where the DNA matches it firmly. Some rows mark clone size as missing; the rest say once, few, many or name a class of expanded clone.

>TRBJ1-2|-|-|TRBV7-9
TGTGCCAGCAGCTTAGGTTCGGAGGACGGCTACACCTTC
CASSLGSEDGYTF
>TRBJ1-4|TRBD1|once|TRBV5-6
TGTGCCAGCACCCCCCGGACAGGGGCAGAAAAACTGTTTTTT
CASTPRTGAEKLFF
>TRBJ2-3|TRBD1|-|TRBV18
TGTGCCAGCTCACAGACAGGGGATGGAGATACGCAGTATTTT
CASSQTGDGDTQYF
>TRBJ1-2|TRBD1|-|TRBV7-9
TGTGCCAGCAGCCGGGACAGGGGACCGTACTATGGCTACACCTTC
CASSRDRGPYYGYTF
>TRBJ2-7|-|-|TRBV7-9
TGTGCCAGCAGCTTACGCCTAGACTCCTACGAGCAGTACTTC
CASSLRLDSYEQYF
>TRBJ1-2|TRBD1|-|TRBV6-5
TGTGCCAGCATGAGGACAGGCCGGGGAGGCTACACCTTC
CASMRTGRGGYTF
>TRBJ2-1|-|-|TRBV11-2
TGTGCCAGCAGCTTAGTGGAGGGTTCCTACAATGAGCAGTTCTTC
CASSLVEGSYNEQFF
>TRBJ1-4|-|-|TRBV3-1/TRBV3-2
TGTGCCAGCAGCCACCAAGGGTGGGGGCTCGCGGAAAAACTGTTTTTT
CASSHQGWGLAEKLFF
>TRBJ2-7|TRBD1|-|TRBV10-1
TGCGCCAGCAGTGCCGATGGACAGGGCAAGCAGTACTTC
CASSADGQGKQYF
>TRBJ2-5|TRBD2|-|TRBV5-1
TGCGCCAGCAGCTCACGACTAGCGGGAAGGCCGGAGACCCAGTACTTC
CASSSRLAGRPETQYF
>TRBJ2-2|TRBD1|-|TRBV28
TGTGCCAGCAGTTCCGCCGGGACAGGGAGCACCGGGGAGCTGTTTTTT
CASSSAGTGSTGELFF
>TRBJ1-2|-|-|TRBV2
TGTGCCACCCCGACAGGCCCCTGGGGCTACACCTTC
CATPTGPWGYTF
>TRBJ2-7|TRBD2|-|TRBV28
TGTGCCAGCAGTTTTCCGGCTAGCGGGAGCTACGAGCAGTACTTC
CASSFPASGSYEQYF
>TRBJ2-1|TRBD2|once|TRBV6-5
TGTGCCAGCAGTTCACCCCCCAGCGGGAACAATGAGCAGTTCTTC
CASSSPPSGNNEQFF
>TRBJ2-5|-|-|TRBV4-1
TGCGCCAGCAGCCCATACAGGGGGGGAGAGACCCAGTACTTC
CASSPYRGGETQYF
>TRBJ1-1|-|-|TRBV19
TGTGCCAGTAGTATTTTAAAGGGGCGACAGGCGCCGAACACTGAAGCTTTCTTT
CASSILKGRQAPNTEAFF
>TRBJ2-7|TRBD2|-|TRBV3-1/TRBV3-2
TGTGCCAGCAGCCAAGTAGCCGGACTAGCGGGGTACGAGCAGTACTTC
CASSQVAGLAGYEQYF
>TRBJ2-7|-|-|TRBV6-2/TRBV6-3
TGTGCCAGCAGTTACTGGGGGAGGTTCACCTACGAGCAGTACTTC
CASSYWGRFTYEQYF
>TRBJ2-5|TRBD2|-|TRBV19
TGTGCCAGTAGTATGCCGCCAGGGTTTGCGGGAGTCGGCGAGACCCAGTACTTC
CASSMPPGFAGVGETQYF
>TRBJ1-2|-|-|TRBV7-2
TGTGCCAGCAGCCCGGGACTCAGTGGGCCTAACTATGGCTACACCTTC
CASSPGLSGPNYGYTF
>TRBJ2-7|TRBD2|-|TRBV7-2
TGTGCCAGCAGCTTAGCTAGCGGGGCGTCCTACGAGCAGTACTTC
CASSLASGASYEQYF
>TRBJ2-1|TRBD2|once|TRBV7-9
TGTGCCAGCAGCTTGCTCCTAGCGGGAAGCAATGAGCAGTTCTTC
CASSLLLAGSNEQFF
>TRBJ2-3|TRBD1|once|TRBV2
TGTGCCAGCAGCAACCGGGACAGGGGTACAGATACGCAGTATTTT
CASSNRDRGTDTQYF
>TRBJ1-3|-|-|TRBV19
TGTGCCAGTAGTATGGCGGCAGGGGTGGACGGAAACACCATATATTTT
CASSMAAGVDGNTIYF
>TRBJ1-1|-|-|TRBV7-9
TGTGCCAGCAGCTTCGGGGAGGGCGCAGGCACTGAAGCTTTCTTT
CASSFGEGAGTEAFF
>TRBJ2-6|-|-|TRBV10-3
TGTGCCATCAGTGAGCAGGGTTACTCTGGGGCCAACGTCCTGACTTTC
CAISEQGYSGANVLTF
>TRBJ2-1|TRBD1|-|TRBV6-4
TGTGCCAGCAGCACAGGGGCAATAGGGAACAATGAGCAGTTCTTC
CASSTGAIGNNEQFF
>TRBJ1-5|TRBD1|-|TRBV6-5
TGTGCCAGCAGTTATCGACAGGGAAGGGAGCCCCAGCATTTT
CASSYRQGREPQHF
>TRBJ1-4|-|-|TRBV1
TGCACCAGCAGCATAGGGGACAGGGGGGATGAAAAACTGTTTTTT
CTSSIGDRGDEKLFF
>TRBJ1-5|TRBD1|-|TRBV5-1
TGCGCCAGCAGCTTGGAAGGGGGCGCAGGCAATCAGCCCCAGCATTTT
CASSLEGGAGNQPQHF
>TRBJ2-3|-|once|TRBV30
TGTGCCTGGACCCCCGACAGGACAGATACGCAGTATTTT
CAWTPDRTDTQYF
>TRBJ1-1|TRBD1|-|TRBV6-6
TGTGCCAGCAGTTACTCCACCGGGACAGCGAACACTGAAGCTTTCTTT
CASSYSTGTANTEAFF
>TRBJ1-4|-|-|TRBV12-5
TGTGCTAGTGGTTTGGTATGGTACCTAGAGGAAAAACTGTTTTTT
CASGLVWYLEEKLFF
>TRBJ2-3|TRBD2|-|TRBV5-4
TGTGCCAGCAGCTCAGGGAGGGGAGGTTCCGATACGCAGTATTTT
CASSSGRGGSDTQYF
>TRBJ2-3|-|-|TRBV25-1
TGTGCCAGCAGTGACTTCGGGAGCGCAGATACGCAGTATTTT
CASSDFGSADTQYF
>TRBJ2-7|TRBD2|-|TRBV5-1
TGCGCCAGCAGCTTGGTCATGGGACTAGCGGGAACCGAGCAGTACTTC
CASSLVMGLAGTEQYF
>TRBJ2-3|-|-|TRBV2
TGTGCCAGCAGCCTAACGGACAGAAGCACAGATACGCAGTATTTT
CASSLTDRSTDTQYF
>TRBJ1-4|TRBD1|-|TRBV5-1
TGCGCCAGCAGGTCGGGACAGGAGAATGAAAAACTGTTTTTT
CASRSGQENEKLFF
>TRBJ2-3|-|-|TRBV19
TGTGCCAGTTGTCATGAGGCGGGCGGGGCGCAGTATTTT
CASCHEAGGAQYF
>TRBJ2-7|TRBD1|-|TRBV7-2
TGTGCCAGCGAGACAGGGAACTCCTACGAGCAGTACTTC
CASETGNSYEQYF
>TRBJ2-7|-|-|TRBV27
TGTGCCAGCACCCGGCTAGCCCAGGAGCAGTACTTC
CASTRLAQEQYF
>TRBJ2-2|TRBD2|few|TRBV7-3
TGTGCCAGCAGCCCCGGAGTCCAGCGGGAGCCCTACACCGGGGAGCTGTTTTTT
CASSPGVQREPYTGELFF
>TRBJ1-2|-|-|TRBV2
TGTGCCAGCAAGGACGGAGCCGCCGGGAAGGCCTGGGGCTACACCTTC
CASKDGAAGKAWGYTF
>TRBJ2-7|-|once|TRBV18
TGTGCCAGCTCACTCTCTTCCGGGACATCTAACGAGCAGTACTTC
CASSLSSGTSNEQYF
>TRBJ2-3|TRBD1|-|TRBV6-5
TGTGCCAGCCGAAGTCCGGGACAGGGATCGGATACGCAGTATTTT
CASRSPGQGSDTQYF
>TRBJ2-3|TRBD2|-|TRBV6-6
TGTGCCAGCAGTCTGAGACTAGCGGGAGGCCCAATAGACACAGATACGCAGTATTTT
CASSLRLAGGPIDTDTQYF
>TRBJ1-2|-|-|TRBV28
TGTGCCGCCTACCAGGGTTTGGGATATGGCTACACCTTC
CAAYQGLGYGYTF
>TRBJ2-1|TRBD2|-|TRBV25-1
TGTGCCAGCAGTGAGGCGGGAGTCTTTAATGAGCAGTTCTTC
CASSEAGVFNEQFF
>TRBJ1-2|TRBD1|-|TRBV10-3
TGTGCCATCAGTGGGGACAGATCCGGCGATGGCTACACCTTC
CAISGDRSGDGYTF
>TRBJ2-3|-|-|TRBV4-2
TGTGCCAGCAGCCGCGAAAAGACAGGAACTAGCACAGATACGCAGTATTTT
CASSREKTGTSTDTQYF
>TRBJ1-2|-|-|TRBV7-9
TGTGCCAGCAGCCCCGAAGGGGTTTATAGAGGCTACACCTTC
CASSPEGVYRGYTF
>TRBJ2-3|-|-|TRBV3-1/TRBV3-2
TGTGCCAGCAGTCCCACCGAGACAGATACGCAGTATTTT
CASSPTETDTQYF
>TRBJ2-3|-|-|TRBV11-2
TGTGCCAGCAGCTTAGCGCAGGGGGGTACGCAGTATTTT
CASSLAQGGTQYF
>TRBJ2-1|-|few|TRBV4-1
TGCGCCAGCAGCCAAGGAGGGGGTCGTGAGCAGTTCTTC
CASSQGGGREQFF
>TRBJ2-3|TRBD2|-|TRBV13
TGTGCCAGCACCTCCTTCGGCGGGAGCCCCACAGATACGCAGTATTTT
CASTSFGGSPTDTQYF
>TRBJ2-3|TRBD2|-|TRBV18
TGTGCCAGCTCACCACCAGGGACTAGCGGGGGAGATACGCAGTATTTT
CASSPPGTSGGDTQYF